Listed below are T cell receptor beta chains from one sample, sequenced in a study of early T cells in non-severe SARS-CoV-2 infection. TCRdb passed the 5' RACE reads through MiXCR, listing each CDR3 protein once. The repertoire holds tens of thousands of distinct CDR3 sequences, with more than 13% as singletons. Source material: whole blood. All receptors come from an adult who was a healthcare worker with PCR-confirmed SARS-CoV-2 infection or an uninfected control (not recorded which). Each CDR3 is given with its conserved first and last residue. Fields, in order: D gene, J gene, V gene, clone size, CDR3 DNA, CDR3 protein. The D gene is left open where the match is weak. Size is stated for part of the rows, as once, few or many counts, or as a class when the clone is expanded.

-	TRBJ2-1	TRBV12-3/TRBV12-4	many	TGTGCCAGCAGTTTATCGGCTGCTGAGCAGTTCTTC	CASSLSAAEQFF
TRBD2	TRBJ2-6	TRBV20-1	few	TGCAGTGCTAGAAATAGCGGGACCCCTGGGGCCAACGTCCTGACTTTC	CSARNSGTPGANVLTF
-	TRBJ2-1	TRBV20-1	many	TGCAGTGTCGGGCAGAGCTCCTACAATGAGCAGTTCTTC	CSVGQSSYNEQFF
-	TRBJ2-7	TRBV5-5	once	TGTGCCAGCAGCTGGGGGGGCATCGCCTACGAGCAGTACTTC	CASSWGGIAYEQYF
TRBD2	TRBJ2-7	TRBV20-1	-	TGCAGTGCTAGGACCAGGGAGGGCCGCAAAGGATACGAGCAGTACTTC	CSARTREGRKGYEQYF
-	TRBJ2-4	TRBV11-2	few	TGTGCCAGCAGCTTAGATCGGCTAGAGAGAAACATTCAGTACTTC	CASSLDRLERNIQYF
-	TRBJ2-7	TRBV9	-	TGTGCCAGCAGCGTAGCTCCCAACTACGAGCAGTACTTC	CASSVAPNYEQYF
TRBD1	TRBJ1-1	TRBV27	-	TGTGCCAGCAGTCCAGGGGACAGGGCTGGTCACACTGAAGCTTTCTTT	CASSPGDRAGHTEAFF
-	TRBJ2-5	TRBV28	few	TGTGCCAGCAGTGTACAGGGACACGAGACCCAGTACTTC	CASSVQGHETQYF
TRBD1	TRBJ1-6	TRBV27	few	TGTGCCAGCAGTGGACAGGCGGCGTATTCACCCCTCCACTTT	CASSGQAAYSPLHF
TRBD2	TRBJ2-3	TRBV2	many	TGTGCCGGAGCGGGAGGGCAAGTAGATACGCAGTATTTT	CAGAGGQVDTQYF
-	TRBJ2-2	TRBV20-1	-	TGCAGTGCTAGTCTCTCTACCAAAACCGGGGAGCTGTTTTTT	CSASLSTKTGELFF
-	TRBJ2-3	TRBV20-1	medium-sized	TGCAGTGCAAGACGAGGGACAGATACGCAGTATTTT	CSARRGTDTQYF
TRBD2	TRBJ2-2	TRBV5-6	many	TGTGCCAGTCTAGCGGGAGGGCCTGGCGGGGAGCTGTTTTTT	CASLAGGPGGELFF
TRBD1	TRBJ1-2	TRBV18	-	TGTGCCAGCTCACCCCCAAGACAGGGGGTCATCCTCTACACCTTC	CASSPPRQGVILYTF
-	TRBJ2-6	TRBV12-3/TRBV12-4	-	TGTGCCAGCAGCAACAGGCTCTCTGGGGCCAACGTCCTGACTTTC	CASSNRLSGANVLTF
TRBD1	TRBJ1-2	TRBV12-3/TRBV12-4	many	TGTGCCAGCAGTTCCGCGGGACAGGGAGGCTATGGCTACACCTTC	CASSSAGQGGYGYTF
TRBD1	TRBJ2-3	TRBV28	few	TGTGCCAGCAGCCAAGGGGACAGGGTGAATACGCAGTATTTT	CASSQGDRVNTQYF
-	TRBJ1-1	TRBV30	-	TGTGCCTGGAGTGATAACATGAACACTGAAGCTTTCTTT	CAWSDNMNTEAFF
-	TRBJ2-3	TRBV4-1	-	TGCGCCAGCAGCCCCCATGGGCAGGGGATCGCGGATACGCAGTATTTT	CASSPHGQGIADTQYF
TRBD2	TRBJ2-3	TRBV7-9	-	TGTGCCAGCAGCTTATCCCGGAGCGGGAGGGCCCCGCAGTATTTT	CASSLSRSGRAPQYF
-	TRBJ2-5	TRBV11-2	many	TGTGCCAGCAGCTTCCAGTACCAAGAGACCCAGTACTTC	CASSFQYQETQYF
-	TRBJ2-5	TRBV27	-	TGTGCCAGCAGTTTAGGCCCCCAAGAGACCCAGTACTTC	CASSLGPQETQYF
TRBD1	TRBJ2-1	TRBV9	many	TGTGCCAGCAGCGTGGACAGGGGCAATGAGCAGTTCTTC	CASSVDRGNEQFF
-	TRBJ2-3	TRBV6-5	-	TGTGCCAGCAGTTCGGGGATGCTGTCAGATACGCAGTATTTT	CASSSGMLSDTQYF
-	TRBJ1-1	TRBV18	few	TGTGCCAGCCGAATCACGGATTCGAACACTGAAGCTTTCTTT	CASRITDSNTEAFF
-	TRBJ2-5	TRBV2	many	TGTGCCAGCAGTGAAGAGGGACACCAACAAGAGACCCAGTACTTC	CASSEEGHQQETQYF
-	TRBJ2-3	TRBV11-2	many	TGTGCCAGCAGCTCCGAACACAGCACAGATACGCAGTATTTT	CASSSEHSTDTQYF
-	TRBJ2-3	TRBV4-1	-	TGCGCCAGCAGCCAAGATCTAACCGGGGGCACAGATACGCAGTATTTT	CASSQDLTGGTDTQYF
TRBD2	TRBJ2-7	TRBV29-1	-	TGCAGTGTTGATTGGGCGGGAGTTTCCGACGAGCAGTACTTC	CSVDWAGVSDEQYF
TRBD2	TRBJ2-3	TRBV2	few	TGTGCCAGCACCAGAAATGGGGGAGGGGTCACAGATACGCAGTATTTT	CASTRNGGGVTDTQYF
-	TRBJ1-2	TRBV5-1	few	TGCGCCAGCAGCTTGGAGTGGAACTATGGCTACACCTTC	CASSLEWNYGYTF
-	TRBJ1-1	TRBV10-3	-	TGTGCCATCAGTGAGTCGCGCCAGGGTAAAGCTTTCTTT	CAISESRQGKAFF
-	TRBJ1-3	TRBV29-1	-	TGCAGCGTTGACTCGGGAAACACCATATATTTT	CSVDSGNTIYF
-	TRBJ1-4	TRBV10-3	few	TGTGCCATCAGTGGTTCTAAGGAAAAACTGTTTTTT	CAISGSKEKLFF
-	TRBJ1-1	TRBV7-2	few	TGTGCCACGACACAGGTCGTTGGGAACACTGAAGCTTTCTTT	CATTQVVGNTEAFF
-	TRBJ1-5	TRBV28	many	TGTGCCAGCAGTTTTCTTGGGGCAAATGACGATCAGCCCCAGCATTTT	CASSFLGANDDQPQHF
-	TRBJ2-7	TRBV14	-	TGTGCCAGCAGCCAAGGCCCCAGCGACAACTACGAGCAGTACTTC	CASSQGPSDNYEQYF
-	TRBJ1-5	TRBV6-2/TRBV6-3	many	TGTGCCAGCAGTCTCAGCAATCAGCCCCAGCATTTT	CASSLSNQPQHF
-	TRBJ2-1	TRBV19	many	TGTGCCAGTAGTATCCGGGAGAACAACCGCGAGCAGTTCTTC	CASSIRENNREQFF
-	TRBJ2-5	TRBV9	-	TGTGCCAGCAGCGTGGGACACAGTCAAGAGACCCAGTACTTC	CASSVGHSQETQYF
-	TRBJ2-7	TRBV5-5	few	TGTGCCAGCAGCTTGGGGGGCCCTACCTACGAGCAGTACTTC	CASSLGGPTYEQYF
-	TRBJ2-5	TRBV28	-	TGTGCCAGCAGTTTAGGGCAGGACGGAGAGACCCAGTACTTC	CASSLGQDGETQYF
-	TRBJ2-7	TRBV9	-	TGTGCCAGCAGCGTCGGGACACAAGCCTACGAGCAGTACTTC	CASSVGTQAYEQYF
-	TRBJ1-5	TRBV6-2/TRBV6-3	-	TGTGCCAGCAGCTTAGACAGACCAAATAGCAATCAGCCCCAGCATTTT	CASSLDRPNSNQPQHF
-	TRBJ2-7	TRBV28	-	TGTGCCAGCAGTCCCCCCTCGCCGGGAAGGTCTGCCGAGCAGTACTTC	CASSPPSPGRSAEQYF
TRBD1	TRBJ2-7	TRBV28	many	TGTGCCAGCAGAGTGGACAGGGTCTACGAGCAGTACTTC	CASRVDRVYEQYF
-	TRBJ2-1	TRBV14	-	TGTGCCAGCAGCCTGTCCCGGGCGAGCTCCTACAATGAGCAGTTCTTC	CASSLSRASSYNEQFF
TRBD1	TRBJ2-7	TRBV19	few	TGTGCCAGTAAGGGGACAGGTCCGAACGAGCAGTACTTC	CASKGTGPNEQYF
TRBD1	TRBJ2-7	TRBV28	few	TGTGCCAGCTTGGTTACAGGGACAGGGGAGCAGTACTTC	CASLVTGTGEQYF
-	TRBJ2-7	TRBV28	many	TGTGCCAGCAGTTTGGGGGATTACGAGCAGTACTTC	CASSLGDYEQYF